This T cell receptor (beta chain) was recovered during a study of shared clonotypes between healthy human individuals. Whole-study findings and limits: The donor pool, a small one, limited the genetic and exposure-history diversity represented.

Partitioning of CD4+ cells yielded a CD45RA+ naive subset and a CD45RA-negative memory subset. CDR3 length: 13 residues. Trimming at V came to 10 bases and at J to 6 bases, leaving 7 bases not matched to a gene. CDR1 and CDR2 (germline): MNHNS, SASEGT. This clone was seen only once. The antigen is undetermined. The repertoire was sequenced with immunoSEQ multiplex PCR; TCRdb's copy has only in-frame clones and lacks some. The profile covers more than 1,200,000 clones, with 98% to 99% appearing a single time and 0.36% taken by the ten largest. Sequencing used naive CD4+ T cells sorted from blood. As to subset: CD45RA+ positively selected. V is TRBV6-1 and J is TRBJ1-4; 8 nucleotides line up with TRBD1. This clonotype was sampled from a man younger than 45 in good health. CDR3 bases: TGTGCCACCGGACAGGGTTCTGATGAAAAACTGTTTTTT. Encoded protein: CATGQGSDEKLFF.